This record looks at one TCR beta chain sequence and its context. Its target is not known. Germline is not matched at one junction end, which may reflect a read error. TRB rearrangements were amplified by multiplex PCR with BIOMED2 TRB-A/B primers. Each CDR3 protein gets one entry after TCRdb re-called the multiplex PCR reads with MiXCR. This repertoire shows 4,000 or so distinct CDR3 sequences, about 25% found once; its top ten account for 20% to 25%. This sample was included in a study of T and B cells in COVID-19 patients. Across the study: In the active-infection cohort, about 90% of the roughly 20 patients had comorbidities linked to unfavorable COVID-19 outcome.

TRB was amplified from about 260-540 ng of blood genomic DNA. Findings and caveats of the study: Exclusive to the recovered cohort were roughly 2,000 TCR clusters, around 31 of them with low generation probability.

This CDR3 is 17 amino acids long. Per the germline V gene, CDR1 is KGHSH and CDR2 is LQKENI. Source material: blood. The gene calls are TRBV18 and TRBJ2-2; a possible D gene is TRBD2 (5 bases). The receptor's source is a human donor with active COVID-19. CDR3 in amino acids: CASSQNTGIRITGEPFF. CDR3 DNA: TGTGCCAGCTCACAGAATACCGGGATCAGAATCACCGGGGAGCCGTTTTTT. The variable domain in full, completed from reference TRBV18 and TRBJ2-2, reads NAGVMQNPRHLVRRRGQEARLRCSPMKGHSHVYWYRQLPEEGLKFMVYLQKENIIDESGMPKERFSAEFPKEGPSILRIQQVVRGDSAAYFCASSQNTGIRITGEPFFGEGSRLTVL.